These 12 T cell receptor beta chains came from one sample sequenced in a study of a mutant IDH1 vaccine in newly diagnosed glioma. TCRdb keeps only in-frame clones here, not all; method: immunoSEQ multiplex PCR. The profile shows about 61,000 clones, about 80% of them singletons. Regarding time point: week 11, during vaccination. All doses held 300 ug of mutant IDH1 20-mer peptide, with topical imiquimod. Their antigen targets remain unknown. The sequencing used PBMCs, collected from a glioma patient whose treatment included an IDH1 peptide vaccine. The receptor set was obtained from a man aged 50 or older with glioma.

In this sample, this clone turned up once. The chain is built from TRBV21-1 and TRBJ2-7; TRBD1, as called in the table, went unchecked against the DNA. TRBV21-1 is termed a pseudogene. The CDR3 is 14 residues long. The CDR3 here is CASRKQGNPYEQYF. CDR3 nucleotides: TGTGCCAGCAGGAAACAGGGAAATCCCTACGAGCAGTACTTC.

The V and J genes are TRBV5-1 and TRBJ2-7, with D possibly being TRBD1 or TRBD2 (7 bases each). Trimming removed 5 bases from V and 6 bases from J, with 21 bases in between. The CDR3 contains 15 residues. The germline CDR1 and CDR2 sequences are SGHRS and YFSETQ. This chain's CDR3 is CASRSIGQGEGEQYF. In nucleotides, the CDR3 is TGCGCCAGCAGATCTATCGGGCAGGGGGAGGGCGAGCAGTACTTC.

V is TRBV10-2 and J is TRBJ2-7, with 8 bases aligning to TRBD2. The length of the CDR3 is 16 residues. Trimming took 3 bases from V and 2 from J; bases not matched to a gene: 9. Germline lookup yields CDR1 WSHSY and CDR2 SAAADI. The CDR3 region has the DNA TGCGCCAGCAGTGAATGGCTAGCGGGTACCACCTACGAGCAGTACTTC. Protein product: CASSEWLAGTTYEQYF.

The rearrangement uses TRBV4-1 and TRBJ2-3; D may be TRBD1 (5 bases). CDR3 length: 13 residues. Germline CDR1 and CDR2: MGHRA and YSYEKL. V shed 5 bases and J shed 4 bases, with 10 bases lying between them. CDR3 bases: TGCGCCAGCAGCAGGGGTGAGTCAGATACGCAGTATTTT. It encodes CASSRGESDTQYF.

The chain has TRBV5-6 and TRBJ2-3, with D possibly matching TRBD2 (6 bases). The CDR3 is made up of 12 amino acids. V lost 2 bases and J 10 bases, leaving 11 bases between the germline ends. The germline V gene has CDR1 SGHDT and CDR2 YYEEEE. CDR3 in DNA: TGTGCCAGCAGCTTCACCGGGAGACCGCAGTATTTT. It is translated as CASSFTGRPQYF. Based on the CDR3 plus reference TRBV5-6 and TRBJ2-3, the full variable domain is DAGVTQSPTHLIKTRGQQVTLRCSPKSGHDTVSWYQQALGQGPQFIFQYYEEEERQRGNFPDRFSGHQFPNYSSELNVNALLLGDSALYLCASSFTGRPQYFGPGTRLTVL.

The gene calls are TRBV30 and TRBJ2-2; no firm D call. CDR1 and CDR2 (germline): GTSNPN, SVGIG (reference sequence). Trimming stripped 0 bases from V and 5 bases from J, with 7 bases between. The CDR3 is 13 amino acids. CDR3 bases: TGTGCCTGGAGTGTGGACCTTACCGGGGAGCTGTTTTTT. Amino acids: CAWSVDLTGELFF.

The table lists this clone with a few counts. The CDR3, as DNA: TGTGCCAGCTCACTGGGACAGGGGGCGTCGGTTAGCGGCTACACCTTC. Its translation: CASSLGQGASVSGYTF. This sequence joins TRBV18 and TRBJ1-2, with 12 bases aligning to TRBD1. The CDR3 extends over 16 amino acids. The V segment lost 4 bases and the J segment 8 bases; nucleotides outside the gene matches: 11. The germline gives CDR1 KGHSH, CDR2 LQKENI.

This chain links TRBV11-2 with TRBJ1-1; weak D call: TRBD1 (6 bases). Germline V lookup: CDR1 SGHAT, CDR2 FQNNGV. The CDR3 runs 14 residues. Trimming cost V 7 bases and J 4 bases, with 16 bases left between them. CDR3 protein: CASNIQGSGTEAFF. The DNA of the CDR3 is TGTGCCAGCAACATACAGGGCTCCGGCACTGAAGCTTTCTTT.

This clone has only a few counts. The V gene is TRBV15, the J gene TRBJ1-1, with unresolved D. The CDR3 is 13 residues long. V lost 0 bases and J lost 6, with 8 bases in between. Germline V gene lookup returns CDR1 LNHNV and CDR2 YYDKDF (reference sequence). Written as DNA, the CDR3 is TGTGCCACCAGCAGAGACAGGTTGGCTGAAGCTTTCTTT. Its translation is CATSRDRLAEAFF.

This clone was recorded a few times. The chain couples TRBV5-4 to TRBJ2-1; 8 bases map to TRBD1. Looked up from germline, CDR1 is SGHNT and CDR2 is YYREEE (reference sequence). The CDR3 covers 15 residues. J lost 2 bases, V lost 4 bases, and 5 bases had no gene match. For the CDR3, the DNA is TGTGCCAGCAGCATAAGACAGGGGACCTACAATGAGCAGTTCTTC. Its translation is CASSIRQGTYNEQFF.

V is TRBV19 and J is TRBJ1-2; D possibly corresponds to TRBD1 (5 bases). This CDR3 region has 15 residues. Germline V gene data show CDR1 as LNHDA and CDR2 as SQIVND (reference sequence). Trimming took off 3 bases at V and 6 bases at J, with 17 bases between the two ends. DNA of the CDR3: TGTGCCAGTAGTATTCGGGACCCTACTAGAGATGGCTACACCTTC. Its protein product is CASSIRDPTRDGYTF.

The rearrangement links TRBV5-1 to TRBJ2-5; 7 bases are a match to TRBD2. CDR1 is SGHRS, CDR2 YFSETQ, per germline. The CDR3 totals 13 residues. The J segment lost 5 bases and the V segment lost 7 bases, leaving 8 bases of the junction unmatched. CDR3 sequence reads: CASRREGRETQYF. The CDR3 DNA reads TGCGCCAGCCGGAGGGAGGGCCGGGAGACCCAGTACTTC. The full variable domain, its missing parts supplied by reference TRBV5-1 and TRBJ2-5, is KAGVTQTPRYLIKTRGQQVTLSCSPISGHRSVSWYQQTPGQGLQFLFEYFSETQRNKGNFPGRFSGRQFSNSRSEMNVSTLELGDSALYLCASRREGRETQYFGPGTRLLVL.